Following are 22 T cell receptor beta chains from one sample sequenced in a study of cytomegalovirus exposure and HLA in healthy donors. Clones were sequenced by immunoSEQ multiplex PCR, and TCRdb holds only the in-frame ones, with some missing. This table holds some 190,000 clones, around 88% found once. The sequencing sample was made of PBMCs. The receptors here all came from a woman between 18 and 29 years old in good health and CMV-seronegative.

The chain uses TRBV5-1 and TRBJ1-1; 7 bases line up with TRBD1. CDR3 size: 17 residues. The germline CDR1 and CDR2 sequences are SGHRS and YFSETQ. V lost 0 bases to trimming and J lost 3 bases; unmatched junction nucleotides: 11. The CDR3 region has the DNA TGCGCCAGCAGCTTGGGTACACAGGGGATTTTGTACACTGAAGCTTTCTTT. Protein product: CASSLGTQGILYTEAFF. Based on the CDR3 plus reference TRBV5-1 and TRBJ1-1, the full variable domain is KAGVTQTPRYLIKTRGQQVTLSCSPISGHRSVSWYQQTPGQGLQFLFEYFSETQRNKGNFPGRFSGRQFSNSRSEMNVSTLELGDSALYLCASSLGTQGILYTEAFFGQGTRLTVV.

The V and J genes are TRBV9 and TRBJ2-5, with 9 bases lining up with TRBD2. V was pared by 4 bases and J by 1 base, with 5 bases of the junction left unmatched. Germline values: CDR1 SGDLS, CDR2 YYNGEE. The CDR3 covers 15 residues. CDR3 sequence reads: CASSQISGGQETQYF. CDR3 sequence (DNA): TGTGCCAGCAGCCAAATTAGCGGGGGCCAAGAGACCCAGTACTTC. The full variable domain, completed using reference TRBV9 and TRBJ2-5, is DSGVTQTPKHLITATGQRVTLRCSPRSGDLSVYWYQQSLDQGLQFLIQYYNGEERAKGNILERFSAQQFPDLHSELNLSSLELGDSALYFCASSQISGGQETQYFGPGTRLLVL.

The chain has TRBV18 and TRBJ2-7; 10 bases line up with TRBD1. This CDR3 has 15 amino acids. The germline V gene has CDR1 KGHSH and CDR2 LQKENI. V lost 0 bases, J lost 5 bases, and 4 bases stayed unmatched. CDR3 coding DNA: TGTGCCAGCTCACCACCCGGGACAGGGGTCGACGAGCAGTACTTC. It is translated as CASSPPGTGVDEQYF.

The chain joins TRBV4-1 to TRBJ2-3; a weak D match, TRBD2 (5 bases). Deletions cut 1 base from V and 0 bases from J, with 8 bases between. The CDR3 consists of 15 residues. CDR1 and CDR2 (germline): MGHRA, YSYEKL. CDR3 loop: CASSQGRGSTDTQYF. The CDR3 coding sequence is TGCGCCAGCAGCCAAGGACGGGGTAGCACAGATACGCAGTATTTT.

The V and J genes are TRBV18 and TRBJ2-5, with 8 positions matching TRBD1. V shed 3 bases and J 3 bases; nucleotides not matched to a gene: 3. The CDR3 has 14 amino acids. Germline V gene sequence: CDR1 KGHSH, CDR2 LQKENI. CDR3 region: CASSPSTGEETQYF. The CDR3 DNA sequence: TGTGCCAGCTCACCGTCGACAGGGGAAGAGACCCAGTACTTC. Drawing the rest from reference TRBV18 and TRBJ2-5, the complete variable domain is NAGVMQNPRHLVRRRGQEARLRCSPMKGHSHVYWYRQLPEEGLKFMVYLQKENIIDESGMPKERFSAEFPKEGPSILRIQQVVRGDSAAYFCASSPSTGEETQYFGPGTRLLVL.

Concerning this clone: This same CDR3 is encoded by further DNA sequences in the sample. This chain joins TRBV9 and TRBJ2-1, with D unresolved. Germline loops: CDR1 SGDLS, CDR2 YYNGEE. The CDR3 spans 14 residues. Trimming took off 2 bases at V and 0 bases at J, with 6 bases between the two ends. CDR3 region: CASSVSSSYNEQFF. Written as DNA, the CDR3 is TGTGCCAGCAGCGTGTCCAGCTCCTACAATGAGCAGTTCTTC.

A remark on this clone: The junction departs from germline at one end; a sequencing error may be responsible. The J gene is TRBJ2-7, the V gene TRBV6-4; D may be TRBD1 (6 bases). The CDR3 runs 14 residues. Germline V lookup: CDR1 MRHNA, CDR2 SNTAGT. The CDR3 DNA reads TGTGCCAGCAGTTACTCGACAGGCCCCTACGAGCAGTACTTC. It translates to CASSYSTGPYEQYF.

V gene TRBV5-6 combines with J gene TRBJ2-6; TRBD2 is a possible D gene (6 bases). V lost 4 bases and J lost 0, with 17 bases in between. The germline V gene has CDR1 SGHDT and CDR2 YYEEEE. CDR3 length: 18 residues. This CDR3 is CASSGSGTVSSGANVLTF. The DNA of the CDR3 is TGTGCCAGCAGCGGATCCGGGACTGTCAGCTCTGGGGCCAACGTCCTGACTTTC. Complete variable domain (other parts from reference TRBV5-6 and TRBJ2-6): DAGVTQSPTHLIKTRGQQVTLRCSPKSGHDTVSWYQQALGQGPQFIFQYYEEEERQRGNFPDRFSGHQFPNYSSELNVNALLLGDSALYLCASSGSGTVSSGANVLTFGAGSRLTVL.

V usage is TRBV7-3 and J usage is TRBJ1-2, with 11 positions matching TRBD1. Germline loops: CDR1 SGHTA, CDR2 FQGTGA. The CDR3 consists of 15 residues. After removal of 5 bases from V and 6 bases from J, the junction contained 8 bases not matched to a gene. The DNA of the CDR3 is TGTGCCAGCAGCAAACCAGGACAGGGGGCGGATGGCTACACCTTC. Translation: CASSKPGQGADGYTF.

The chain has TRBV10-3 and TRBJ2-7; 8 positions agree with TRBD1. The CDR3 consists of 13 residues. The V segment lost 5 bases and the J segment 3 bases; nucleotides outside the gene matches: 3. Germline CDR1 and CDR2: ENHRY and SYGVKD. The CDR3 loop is CAISKTGDYEQYF. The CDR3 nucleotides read TGTGCCATCAGTAAGACAGGGGACTACGAGCAGTACTTC.

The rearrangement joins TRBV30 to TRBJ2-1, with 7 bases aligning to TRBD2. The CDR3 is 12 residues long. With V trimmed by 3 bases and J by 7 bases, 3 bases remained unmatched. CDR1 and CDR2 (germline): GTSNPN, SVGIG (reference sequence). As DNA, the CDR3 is TGTGCCTGGAGGGGGGAGGGGAATGAGCAGTTCTTC. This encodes CAWRGEGNEQFF.

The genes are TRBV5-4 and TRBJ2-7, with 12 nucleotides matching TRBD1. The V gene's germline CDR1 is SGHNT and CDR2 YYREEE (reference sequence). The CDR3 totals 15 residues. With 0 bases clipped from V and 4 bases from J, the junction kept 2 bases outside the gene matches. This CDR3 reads CASSLGGQGAYEQYF. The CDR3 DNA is TGTGCCAGCAGCTTGGGGGGACAGGGGGCGTACGAGCAGTACTTC.

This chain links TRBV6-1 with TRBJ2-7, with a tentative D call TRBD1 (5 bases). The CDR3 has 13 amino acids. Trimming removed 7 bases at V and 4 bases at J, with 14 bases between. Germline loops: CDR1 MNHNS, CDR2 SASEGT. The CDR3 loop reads CASTVGHLYEQYF. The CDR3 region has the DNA TGTGCCAGCACAGTCGGACATCTGTACGAGCAGTACTTC.

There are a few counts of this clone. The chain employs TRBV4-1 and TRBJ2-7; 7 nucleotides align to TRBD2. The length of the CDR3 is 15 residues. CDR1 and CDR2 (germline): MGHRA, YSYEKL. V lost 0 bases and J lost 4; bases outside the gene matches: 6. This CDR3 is CASSQEFAGAYEQYF. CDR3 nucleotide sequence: TGCGCCAGCAGCCAAGAATTCGCGGGAGCGTACGAGCAGTACTTC.

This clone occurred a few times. The CDR3 nucleotides are TGTGCCAGCATCGCGGGGAGGCAGCCCCAGCATTTT. This translates into CASIAGRQPQHF. The chain links TRBV28 to TRBJ1-5, with D unresolved. Per germline, CDR1 MDHEN and CDR2 SYDVKM. This CDR3 region has 12 residues. Trimming stripped 7 bases from V and 7 bases from J, with 11 bases between.

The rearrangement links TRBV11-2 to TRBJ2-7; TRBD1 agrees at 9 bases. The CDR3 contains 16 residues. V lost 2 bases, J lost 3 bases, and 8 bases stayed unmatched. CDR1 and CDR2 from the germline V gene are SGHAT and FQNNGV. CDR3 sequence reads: CASSLMATGGNYEQYF. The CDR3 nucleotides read TGTGCCAGCAGCTTAATGGCGACAGGGGGGAACTACGAGCAGTACTTC.

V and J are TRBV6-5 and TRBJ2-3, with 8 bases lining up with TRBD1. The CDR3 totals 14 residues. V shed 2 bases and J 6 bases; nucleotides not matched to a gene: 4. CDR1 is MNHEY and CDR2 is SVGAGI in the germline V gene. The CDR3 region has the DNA TGTGCCAGCAGTTACCTGGACAGGGAGGATACGCAGTATTTT. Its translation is CASSYLDREDTQYF.

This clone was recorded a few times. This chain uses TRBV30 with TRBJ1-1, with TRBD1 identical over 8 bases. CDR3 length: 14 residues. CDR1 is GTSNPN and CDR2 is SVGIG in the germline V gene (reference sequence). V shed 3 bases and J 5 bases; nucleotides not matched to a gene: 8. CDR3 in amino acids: CAWSRQGLWTEAFF. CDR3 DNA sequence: TGTGCCTGGAGCCGACAGGGGCTGTGGACTGAAGCTTTCTTT.

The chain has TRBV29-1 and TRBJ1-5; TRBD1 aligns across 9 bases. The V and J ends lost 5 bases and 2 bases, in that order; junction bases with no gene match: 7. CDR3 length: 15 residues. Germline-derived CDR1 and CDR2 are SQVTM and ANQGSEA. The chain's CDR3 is CSVQQGAMGNQPQHF. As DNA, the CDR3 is TGCAGCGTTCAACAGGGGGCAATGGGCAATCAGCCCCAGCATTTT.

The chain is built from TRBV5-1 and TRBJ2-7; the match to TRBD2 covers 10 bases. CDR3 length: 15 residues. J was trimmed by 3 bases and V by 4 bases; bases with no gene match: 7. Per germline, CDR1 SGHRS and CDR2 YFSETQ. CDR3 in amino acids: CASSPTGLAIYEQYF. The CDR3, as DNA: TGCGCCAGCAGCCCTACGGGACTAGCGATCTACGAGCAGTACTTC.

CDR3 residues: CASSSRPWVDGYTF. The CDR3 nucleotides are TGTGCCAGCAGCTCTAGGCCCTGGGTGGATGGCTACACCTTC. V usage is TRBV13 and J usage is TRBJ1-2; D is undetermined. The CDR3 covers 14 residues. Germline V gene sequence: CDR1 PRHDT, CDR2 FYEKMQ (reference sequence). Trimming removed 4 bases from V and 6 bases from J, with 15 bases in between.

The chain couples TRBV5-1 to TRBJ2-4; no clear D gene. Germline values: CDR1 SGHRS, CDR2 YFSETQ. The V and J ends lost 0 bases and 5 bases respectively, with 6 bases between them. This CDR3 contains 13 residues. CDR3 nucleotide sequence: TGCGCCAGCAGCTTGGCGGCGGAAAACATTCAGTACTTC. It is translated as CASSLAAENIQYF.